The 27 T cell receptor beta chains below come from one sample, sequenced in a study of T cell repertoires in cytomegalovirus infection. No antigens are known for them. TCRdb reprocessed the reads via MiXCR and lists one record per CDR3 protein. The sample shows 310,000 or so distinct CDR3 sequences, around 25% of them seen only once. The sample in question was cultured PBMCs, obtained from culture after CMV antigen stimulation. The receptor set was obtained from a human donor in good health (CMV status not recorded). Some clones in this sample may be carry-over from other donors' samples.

This sequence joins TRBV20-1 and TRBJ2-3, with TRBD2 as a possible D gene (5 bases). Germline loops: CDR1 DFQATT, CDR2 SNEGSKA (reference sequence). Trimming stripped 3 bases from V and 3 bases from J, with 10 bases between. The CDR3 has 13 amino acids. The CDR3 region is CSASSRDTDTQYF. In DNA form, the CDR3 reads TGCAGTGCTAGTTCTCGGGATACAGATACGCAGTATTTT.

CDR3 protein: CASSFGLIDNEQFF. Written as DNA, the CDR3 is TGTGCCAGCAGCTTCGGTCTGATCGACAATGAGCAGTTCTTC. This chain joins TRBV7-3 and TRBJ2-1; no clear D gene. Germline-derived CDR1 and CDR2 are SGHTA and FQGTGA. The CDR3 spans 14 residues. Trimming pared 3 bases from V and 5 bases from J, leaving 11 bases between.

In its sample, this clonotype was seen a few times. The junction differs from germline at one of its ends, possibly a read error. V usage is TRBV7-7 and J usage is TRBJ2-1, with TRBD2 matching over 8 bases. Per germline, CDR1 SSHAT and CDR2 FNYEAQ (reference sequence). The length of the CDR3 is 15 residues. CDR3 in amino acids: CASSLSIAGPNEQFF. The CDR3 DNA sequence: TGTGCTAGCAGCTTAAGTATAGCGGGGCCCAATGAGCAGTTCTTC.

This clonotype appeared many times. This chain connects TRBV4-1 to TRBJ1-2; D unresolved. CDR1 MGHRA and CDR2 YSYEKL come from the germline V gene. CDR3 length equals 14 residues. V was cut by 0 bases and J by 4 bases, with 9 bases left in between. CDR3 DNA: TGCGCCAGCAGCCAAGATAGGCCGGCCTATGGCTACACCTTC. Translation gives CASSQDRPAYGYTF.

The chain employs TRBV19 and TRBJ1-1; D might be TRBD1 (5 bases). Trimming took 5 bases from V and 3 from J, leaving 16 bases between them. The CDR3 is 15 amino acids. The V gene's germline CDR1 is LNHDA and CDR2 SQIVND (reference sequence). CDR3 nucleotides: TGTGCCAGTAGTTCCCGATCAGGGATCTACACTGAAGCTTTCTTT. It translates to CASSSRSGIYTEAFF.

This clonotype has a handful of counts. The rearrangement links TRBV27 to TRBJ2-3; 10 bases map to TRBD2. The CDR3 spans 16 residues. The germline V gene has CDR1 MNHEY and CDR2 SMNVEV (reference sequence). The V segment lost 6 bases and the J segment 0 bases; nucleotides outside the gene matches: 6. This chain's CDR3 is CASRNLAGASTDTQYF. For the CDR3, the DNA is TGTGCCAGCAGGAATCTAGCGGGGGCGAGCACAGATACGCAGTATTTT.

The chain uses TRBV4-1 and TRBJ2-5; TRBD2 might be the D (5 bases). Per the germline V gene, CDR1 is MGHRA and CDR2 is YSYEKL. The CDR3 is 15 amino acids. Trimming shortened V by 0 bases and J by 6 bases, and 14 bases separated the two germline ends. The CDR3 DNA follows: TGCGCCAGCAGCCAAGATCCGGGATCAACACAGACCCAGTACTTC. This gives the protein CASSQDPGSTQTQYF.

Worth noting for this clonotype: One junction end disagrees with the germline gene, perhaps due to a read error. This sequence joins TRBV12-3 or TRBV12-4 and TRBJ2-1, with D possibly TRBD2 on 5 matching bases. The CDR3 is made up of 15 amino acids. The CDR3 DNA is TGTGCCCGCAGGCCGTCGGGAATTGGAGACAATGAGCAGTTCTTC. It is translated as CARRPSGIGDNEQFF.

The V call is TRBV10-3, the J call TRBJ1-1; no clear D. V lost 6 bases and J lost 8, with 10 bases in between. Germline CDR1 is ENHRY and CDR2 is SYGVKD. The CDR3 spans 11 residues. The CDR3 is CAIRLGEEAFF. The CDR3 DNA sequence: TGTGCCATCAGGCTTGGTGAGGAAGCTTTCTTT.

The chain uses TRBV27 and TRBJ2-5; D gene ambiguous. This CDR3 contains 13 residues. CDR1 and CDR2 (germline): MNHEY, SMNVEV (reference sequence). The germline V and J ends were trimmed by 5 bases and 5 bases, with 12 bases remaining between them. CDR3 DNA sequence: TGTGCCAGCAGTCCCAACTATGGGGAGACCCAGTACTTC. Its protein product is CASSPNYGETQYF.

At least ten counts were recorded for this clonotype. The chain links TRBV7-2 to TRBJ2-7; weak D call: TRBD1 (5 bases). V lost 2 bases, J lost 5 bases, and 19 bases lay in between. This CDR3 is built from 16 residues. Germline V CDR1 and CDR2: SGHTA, FQGNSA. The CDR3, as DNA: TGTGCCAGCAGCTTATTGTTCGGGCAGGGCCGCCACGAGCAGTACGTC. Translation: CASSLLFGQGRHEQYV.

For the CDR3, the DNA is TGTGCCAGCAGGCGAGGACTTAGTTACGAGCAGTACTTC. Translating it yields CASRRGLSYEQYF. This rearrangement joins TRBV12-3 or TRBV12-4 to TRBJ2-7, with D perhaps TRBD2 (5 bases). The CDR3 spans 13 residues. Deletions cut 6 bases from V and 4 bases from J, with 13 bases between.

This clonotype has only a few counts. V usage is TRBV5-6 and J usage is TRBJ2-1; D uncertain. Germline-derived CDR1 and CDR2 are SGHDT and YYEEEE. The CDR3 has 16 residues. V lost 4 bases and J 0 bases, leaving 14 bases between the germline ends. The CDR3 bases are TGTGCCAGCAGCACCGTACCTAGGAGCTCCTACAATGAGCAGTTCTTC. This codes for CASSTVPRSSYNEQFF.

In its sample, this clonotype was seen a few times. This chain links TRBV5-1 with TRBJ2-3; 15 nucleotides agree with TRBD2. Germline CDR1 and CDR2: SGHRS and YFSETQ. Trimming cost V 3 bases and J 0 bases; bases outside gene matches: 2. The length of the CDR3 is 17 residues. The CDR3 loop is CASSWTSGRASTDTQYF. CDR3 DNA: TGCGCCAGCAGCTGGACTAGCGGGAGGGCTAGCACAGATACGCAGTATTTT.

There are a few counts of this clonotype. The chain links TRBV6-6 to TRBJ2-1, with no clear D. Trimming shortened V by 5 bases and J by 7 bases, and 9 bases separated the two germline ends. The CDR3 has 12 residues. Per the germline V gene, CDR1 is MNHNY and CDR2 is SVGAGI (reference sequence). The CDR3 loop reads CASSTYENEQFF. In nucleotides, the CDR3 is TGTGCCAGCAGTACGTATGAGAATGAGCAGTTCTTC.

This clonotype was counted a few times. This chain connects TRBV18 to TRBJ2-1; TRBD2 might be the D (5 bases). Between the trimmed V and J ends, which lost 6 bases and 5 bases, there was a span of 17 bases. The CDR3 length is 15 residues. Germline CDR1 reads KGHSH; CDR2 reads LQKENI. CDR3 coding DNA: TGTGCCAGCTCCCTAGGACTCGGCCCCCACAATGAGCAGTTCTTC. Its protein product is CASSLGLGPHNEQFF.

This sequence joins TRBV24-1 and TRBJ1-5, with D maybe TRBD1 (5 bases). The V and J ends lost 4 bases and 7 bases respectively, with 10 bases between them. CDR3 length equals 13 residues. Per germline, CDR1 KGHDR and CDR2 SFDVKD. The CDR3 bases are TGTGCCACCAGTGAAAGGGGTGGGCAGCCCCAGCATTTT. This translates into CATSERGGQPQHF.

This sequence joins TRBV30 and TRBJ2-6; D is possibly TRBD1 or TRBD2 (5 bases each). This CDR3 has 16 amino acids. CDR1 and CDR2 from the germline V gene are GTSNPN and SVGIG (reference sequence). The CDR3 DNA reads TGTGCTAGGGGCAGGGAGATTGAAACCGGGGCCAACGTCCTGACTTTC. Its translation: CARGREIETGANVLTF.

The chain joins TRBV28 to TRBJ2-7; D unresolved. Germline CDR1 and CDR2: MDHEN and SYDVKM. V was clipped by 7 bases and J by 0 bases, with 10 bases between them. The CDR3 is made up of 13 amino acids. The CDR3: CASTGGYSYEQYF. The CDR3 DNA reads as TGTGCCAGCACCGGCGGATACTCCTACGAGCAGTACTTC.

The rearrangement joins TRBV5-1 to TRBJ1-6; perhaps TRBD1 as D (6 bases). CDR1 and CDR2 from the germline V gene are SGHRS and YFSETQ. The V end was cut by 2 bases, the J end by 6 bases, with 12 bases between. The length of the CDR3 is 15 residues. CDR3 DNA: TGCGCCAGCAGCTTATCCAGGGGAGGTAATTCACCCCTCCACTTT. It specifies CASSLSRGGNSPLHF.

This clonotype was counted between two and nine times. This chain joins TRBV19 and TRBJ2-7; 11 bases match TRBD1. CDR3 length: 14 residues. V dropped 3 bases and J dropped 5; count of bases not matched to a gene: 3. The germline V gene encodes CDR1 LNHDA and CDR2 SQIVND (reference sequence). This CDR3 is CASSIRDRGNEQYF. In nucleotides, the CDR3 is TGTGCCAGTAGTATCCGGGACAGGGGGAACGAGCAGTACTTC.

V gene TRBV24-1 combines with J gene TRBJ2-1; 9 bases line up with TRBD2. The germline V gene has CDR1 KGHDR and CDR2 SFDVKD. There are 16 residues in the CDR3. V lost 1 base and J lost 2; bases outside the gene matches: 2. The CDR3 protein is CATSDFVAGAYNEQFF. The CDR3 DNA follows: TGTGCCACCAGTGATTTCGTAGCGGGAGCCTACAATGAGCAGTTCTTC.

The chain employs TRBV11-3 and TRBJ2-5, with TRBD2 matching 14 bases. Germline V lookup: CDR1 SGHNT, CDR2 YENEEA. J lost 4 bases, V lost 5 bases, and 6 bases had no gene match. This CDR3 is 16 amino acids long. Here the CDR3 reads CASSTGLAGDTETQYF. The CDR3 DNA sequence: TGTGCCAGCAGCACGGGACTAGCGGGAGACACAGAGACCCAGTACTTC. The full variable domain, its missing parts supplied by reference TRBV11-3 and TRBJ2-5, is EAGVVQSPRYKIIEKKQPVAFWCNPISGHNTLYWYLQNLGQGPELLIRYENEEAVDDSQLPKDRFSAERLKGVDSTLKIQPAELGDSAVYLCASSTGLAGDTETQYFGPGTRLLVL.

The rearrangement uses TRBV6-2 or TRBV6-3 and TRBJ2-3, with D unclear. The germline V and J ends were trimmed by 2 bases and 2 bases, with 8 bases remaining between them. CDR3 length: 14 amino acids. CDR1 is MNHEY and CDR2 is SVGEGT in the germline V gene. In DNA, the CDR3 is TGTGCCAGCAGTTACCAGAGGACCACAGATACGCAGTATTTT. Amino acids: CASSYQRTTDTQYF.

This clonotype was observed a few times. The V gene is TRBV28, the J gene TRBJ1-5; maybe TRBD1 (6 bases). Germline values: CDR1 MDHEN, CDR2 SYDVKM. The CDR3 loop spans 16 amino acids. The V and J ends lost 4 bases and 6 bases respectively, with 19 bases between them. The CDR3 loop reads CASSSWGGGLGQPQHF. For the CDR3, the DNA is TGTGCCAGCAGTTCCTGGGGCGGGGGCCTCGGTCAGCCCCAGCATTTT.

The chain joins TRBV4-1 to TRBJ1-2, with D possibly matching TRBD1 (5 bases). The V gene's germline CDR1 is MGHRA and CDR2 YSYEKL. Trimming pared 0 bases from V and 7 bases from J, leaving 15 bases between. The length of the CDR3 is 15 residues. CDR3 amino acids: CASSQDAQGVSGYTF. The CDR3, as DNA: TGCGCCAGCAGCCAAGATGCCCAGGGAGTCAGTGGCTACACCTTC.

At least ten counts were recorded for this clonotype. The chain combines TRBV7-2 with TRBJ2-3, with 9 nucleotides matching TRBD2. This CDR3 has 16 residues. The V gene end was trimmed by 0 bases and the J gene end by 6 bases; junction bases not matched to a gene: 7. Per germline, CDR1 SGHTA and CDR2 FQGNSA. The CDR3 protein is CASSLASGTSRDTQYF. The CDR3 nucleotides read TGTGCCAGCAGCTTAGCTTCCGGGACTAGCAGGGATACGCAGTATTTT.